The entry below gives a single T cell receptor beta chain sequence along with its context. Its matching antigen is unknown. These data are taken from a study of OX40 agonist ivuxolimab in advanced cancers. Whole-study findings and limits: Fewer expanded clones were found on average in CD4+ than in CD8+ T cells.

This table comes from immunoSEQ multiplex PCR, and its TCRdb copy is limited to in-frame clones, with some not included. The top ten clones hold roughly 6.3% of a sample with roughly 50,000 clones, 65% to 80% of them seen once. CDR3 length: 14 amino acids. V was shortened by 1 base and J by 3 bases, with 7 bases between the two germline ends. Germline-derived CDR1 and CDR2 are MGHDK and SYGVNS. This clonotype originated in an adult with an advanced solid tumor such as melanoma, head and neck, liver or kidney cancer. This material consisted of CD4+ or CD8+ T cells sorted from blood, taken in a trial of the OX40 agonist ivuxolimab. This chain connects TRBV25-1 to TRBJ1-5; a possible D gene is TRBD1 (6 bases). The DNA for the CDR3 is TGTGCCAGCAGTGAATGGGGACACAATCAGCCCCAGCATTTT. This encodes CASSEWGHNQPQHF.